This T cell receptor (beta chain) was captured in a study of T cells expressing NK-cell markers. From germline, CDR1 is DFQATT and CDR2 SNEGSKA (reference sequence). CDR3 length equals 14 residues. From the 5' RACE reads, TCRdb lists one entry per CDR3 protein and no DNA. Its table records over 150,000 distinct CDR3 sequences. The receptor's source is a woman aged 45-65 years in good health. The rearrangement links TRBV20-1 to TRBJ2-7. Material: blood T cells: a sorted CD56 or NKG2C T cell subset, CD4+ or CD8+ T cells, or bulk PBMC T cells (not recorded which). The CDR3 sequence is CSARDVSSSYEQYF.